This is a list of T cell receptor beta chains from one sample in a study of T cell responses to AZD1222 COVID-19 vaccine. Libraries were prepared by immunoSEQ multiplex PCR; TCRdb keeps only in-frame clonotypes and omits some of them. The sample holds 160,000 or so clones; 90% are singletons and the top ten take over 1.5%. Specimen: peripheral blood, collected on day 0 of AZD1222 vaccination. The receptor set was obtained from an adult in good health. CDR3s include the opening cysteine and the closing phenylalanine or tryptophan. Fields, in order: CDR3 DNA, CDR3 protein, clone size, V gene, J gene, D gene. A D gene is named only where the DNA matches it firmly. Expanded clones get a size class; other rows say once, few or many, or leave the size out.

CDR3nt: TGTGCCAGTAGTTCCCGACAGGGAAGAGGGGGAAAGGCTGAAGCTTTCTTT
CDR3aa: CASSSRQGRGGKAEAFF
abundance: NA
v_gene: TRBV19
j_gene: TRBJ1-1
d_gene: TRBD1

CDR3nt: TGTGCCAGCAGTTTCCGGGACAGGGAGCCGACAGATACGCAGTATTTT
CDR3aa: CASSFRDREPTDTQYF
abundance: once
v_gene: TRBV6-5
j_gene: TRBJ2-3
d_gene: TRBD1

CDR3nt: TGTGCCAGCAGCTTAGCGTGGCGAACAGGGGTTCTTGCCGGGGAGCTGTTTTTT
CDR3aa: CASSLAWRTGVLAGELFF
abundance: once
v_gene: TRBV7-2
j_gene: TRBJ2-2
d_gene: TRBD1

CDR3nt: TGTGCCAGCAGCTTAGCCCCCGGACAGAACTATGGCTACACCTTC
CDR3aa: CASSLAPGQNYGYTF
abundance: NA
v_gene: TRBV7-2
j_gene: TRBJ1-2
d_gene: NA

CDR3nt: TGTGCCAGCAGCCAAGTACAGTCCACCTACGAGCAGTACTTC
CDR3aa: CASSQVQSTYEQYF
abundance: NA
v_gene: TRBV3-1/TRBV3-2
j_gene: TRBJ2-7
d_gene: NA

CDR3nt: TGTGCCACCAGTGAAGGAGCTAACTATGGCTACACCTTC
CDR3aa: CATSEGANYGYTF
abundance: NA
v_gene: TRBV24-1
j_gene: TRBJ1-2
d_gene: NA

CDR3nt: TGTGCCAGCAGCCAACCCCAGGAAATCTTCTCTGGAAACACCATATATTTT
CDR3aa: CASSQPQEIFSGNTIYF
abundance: NA
v_gene: TRBV4-2
j_gene: TRBJ1-3
d_gene: NA

CDR3nt: TGTGCCAGCAGTTTGGGACAGGGTCTGTTCTTC
CDR3aa: CASSLGQGLFF
abundance: few
v_gene: TRBV12-3/TRBV12-4
j_gene: TRBJ2-1
d_gene: TRBD1

CDR3nt: TGTGCCAGCAGCCCACAGGGCGGGGGCTACGAGCAGTACTTC
CDR3aa: CASSPQGGGYEQYF
abundance: NA
v_gene: TRBV7-3
j_gene: TRBJ2-7
d_gene: NA

CDR3nt: TGTGCCAGCAGTGACTCGATAAGTGTCAGGGAGGGCACCGGGGAGCTGTTTTTT
CDR3aa: CASSDSISVREGTGELFF
abundance: NA
v_gene: TRBV6-4
j_gene: TRBJ2-2
d_gene: TRBD2

CDR3nt: TGTGCCAGCAGCCGAGACCATAATAGGAGTGGCTACACCTTC
CDR3aa: CASSRDHNRSGYTF
abundance: once
v_gene: TRBV6-2/TRBV6-3
j_gene: TRBJ1-2
d_gene: NA

CDR3nt: TGTGCCAGCAGCTTAGTGGGAGTGGGTAATGAGCAGTTCTTC
CDR3aa: CASSLVGVGNEQFF
abundance: NA
v_gene: TRBV7-9
j_gene: TRBJ2-1
d_gene: NA

CDR3nt: TGTGCCAGTAATGTGGACCATGGAGAGACCCAGTACTTC
CDR3aa: CASNVDHGETQYF
abundance: few
v_gene: TRBV19
j_gene: TRBJ2-5
d_gene: NA

CDR3nt: TGTGCCAGCAGCTTAGCCAGGGGGCGTAGTACTGAAGCTTTCTTT
CDR3aa: CASSLARGRSTEAFF
abundance: NA
v_gene: TRBV7-2
j_gene: TRBJ1-1
d_gene: TRBD1

CDR3nt: TGTGCCAGCAGTCCAGAAAACCTCCCCGGCGAGCAGTACTTC
CDR3aa: CASSPENLPGEQYF
abundance: NA
v_gene: TRBV28
j_gene: TRBJ2-7
d_gene: NA

CDR3nt: TGTGCCATCAGTGACCGGGAGAACACCGGGGAGCTGTTTTTT
CDR3aa: CAISDRENTGELFF
abundance: NA
v_gene: TRBV10-3
j_gene: TRBJ2-2
d_gene: NA

CDR3nt: TGTGCCAGCAGTGGGACAGGGGGCTTCTACGAGCAGTACTTC
CDR3aa: CASSGTGGFYEQYF
abundance: NA
v_gene: TRBV25-1
j_gene: TRBJ2-7
d_gene: TRBD1

CDR3nt: TGTGCCAGCAGCTTACGGACAGGAATCTATGGCTACACCTTC
CDR3aa: CASSLRTGIYGYTF
abundance: NA
v_gene: TRBV7-8
j_gene: TRBJ1-2
d_gene: TRBD1

CDR3nt: TGTGCCACCAGCGACAGGGTTTCTAGGTCCTACGAGCAGTACTTC
CDR3aa: CATSDRVSRSYEQYF
abundance: NA
v_gene: TRBV15
j_gene: TRBJ2-7
d_gene: TRBD1

CDR3nt: TGTGCCAGCATCCTGACTAGCGGGAGGGCCGATGAGCAGTTCTTC
CDR3aa: CASILTSGRADEQFF
abundance: NA
v_gene: TRBV7-9
j_gene: TRBJ2-1
d_gene: TRBD2

CDR3nt: TGTGCCAGCAGTTTTTCTAGCGGTTTCCAAGAGACCCAGTACTTC
CDR3aa: CASSFSSGFQETQYF
abundance: NA
v_gene: TRBV6-2/TRBV6-3
j_gene: TRBJ2-5
d_gene: TRBD2

CDR3nt: TGTGCCAGCAGCTTATATCTCGCCTTCCCTGAAGCTTTCTTT
CDR3aa: CASSLYLAFPEAFF
abundance: NA
v_gene: TRBV7-2
j_gene: TRBJ1-1
d_gene: NA

CDR3nt: TGTGCCAGCTCACCACCAGGCAGTCTGAGCAATCAGCCCCAGCATTTT
CDR3aa: CASSPPGSLSNQPQHF
abundance: NA
v_gene: TRBV18
j_gene: TRBJ1-5
d_gene: NA

CDR3nt: TGCGCCAGCAGCCAAGTTGGGGACGACTATGGCTACACCTTC
CDR3aa: CASSQVGDDYGYTF
abundance: NA
v_gene: TRBV4-1
j_gene: TRBJ1-2
d_gene: NA

CDR3nt: TGTGCCAGCAGCAAGACCGGGACAGGGGTTGCAGATACGCAGTATTTT
CDR3aa: CASSKTGTGVADTQYF
abundance: NA
v_gene: TRBV7-2
j_gene: TRBJ2-3
d_gene: TRBD1

CDR3nt: TGTGCCAGCAGTTTATTGTCATATGGCTACACCTTC
CDR3aa: CASSLLSYGYTF
abundance: NA
v_gene: TRBV27
j_gene: TRBJ1-2
d_gene: NA

CDR3nt: TGTGCCACCACGTACGGGGGGATGAACACTGAAGCTTTCTTT
CDR3aa: CATTYGGMNTEAFF
abundance: NA
v_gene: TRBV19
j_gene: TRBJ1-1
d_gene: NA

CDR3nt: TGTGCCAGCAGTTATTTTGGGGGCGCACAAAACATTCAGTACTTC
CDR3aa: CASSYFGGAQNIQYF
abundance: NA
v_gene: TRBV6-5
j_gene: TRBJ2-4
d_gene: NA

CDR3nt: TGTGCCATCAGTCCCACCTTCTACGAGCAGTACTTC
CDR3aa: CAISPTFYEQYF
abundance: NA
v_gene: TRBV10-3
j_gene: TRBJ2-7
d_gene: NA